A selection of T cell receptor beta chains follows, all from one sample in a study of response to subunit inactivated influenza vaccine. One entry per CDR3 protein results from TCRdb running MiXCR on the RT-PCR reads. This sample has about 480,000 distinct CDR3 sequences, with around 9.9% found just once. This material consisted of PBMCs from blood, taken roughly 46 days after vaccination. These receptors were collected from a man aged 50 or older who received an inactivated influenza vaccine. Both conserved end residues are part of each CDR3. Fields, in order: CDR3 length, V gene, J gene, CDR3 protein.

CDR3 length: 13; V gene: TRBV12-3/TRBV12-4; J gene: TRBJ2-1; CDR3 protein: CASSLRERNEQFF
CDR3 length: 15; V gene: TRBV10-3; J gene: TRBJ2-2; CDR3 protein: CAISQTGVVSGELFF
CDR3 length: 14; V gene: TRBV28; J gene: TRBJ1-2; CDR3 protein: CASSNFPSHYGYTF
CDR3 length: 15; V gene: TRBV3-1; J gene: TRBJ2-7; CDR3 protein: CASSQSLAGAREQYF
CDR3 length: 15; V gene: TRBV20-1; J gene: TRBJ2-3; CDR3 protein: CSASNRLSTTDTQYF
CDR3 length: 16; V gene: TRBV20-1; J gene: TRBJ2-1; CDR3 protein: CSARDTGLAGYNEQFF
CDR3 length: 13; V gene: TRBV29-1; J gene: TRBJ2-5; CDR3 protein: CSVEGASEGTQYF
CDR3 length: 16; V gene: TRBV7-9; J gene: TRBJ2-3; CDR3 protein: CASSSTGTVSTDTQYF
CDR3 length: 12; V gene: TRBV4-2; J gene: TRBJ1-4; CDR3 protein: CASSQQAEKLFF
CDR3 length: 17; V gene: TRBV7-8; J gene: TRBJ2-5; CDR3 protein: CASSLRNRGTGLETQYF
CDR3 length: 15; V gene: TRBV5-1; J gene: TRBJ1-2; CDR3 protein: CASSTGRGAHYGYTF
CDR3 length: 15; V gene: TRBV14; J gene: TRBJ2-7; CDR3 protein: CASSQGGLASYEQYF
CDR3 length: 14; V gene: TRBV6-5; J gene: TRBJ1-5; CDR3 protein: CASSYSTANQPQHF
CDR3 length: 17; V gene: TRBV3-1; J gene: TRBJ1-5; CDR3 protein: CASSQDQGLANNQPQHF
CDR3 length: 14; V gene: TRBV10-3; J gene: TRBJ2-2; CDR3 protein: CAIGRASWTGELFF
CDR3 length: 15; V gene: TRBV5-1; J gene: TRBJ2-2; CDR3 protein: CASSSDREGTGELFF
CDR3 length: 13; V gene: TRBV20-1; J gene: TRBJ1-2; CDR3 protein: CSARVRGDYGYTF
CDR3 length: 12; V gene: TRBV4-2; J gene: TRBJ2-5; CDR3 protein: CASSNLGETQYF
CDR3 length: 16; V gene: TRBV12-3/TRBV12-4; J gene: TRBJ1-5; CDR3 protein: CASKGGGGLGNQPQHF
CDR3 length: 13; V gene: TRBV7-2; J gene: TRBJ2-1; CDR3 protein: CASSLAVGGEQFF
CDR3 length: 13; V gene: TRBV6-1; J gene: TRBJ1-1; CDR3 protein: CASIQHMNTEAFF
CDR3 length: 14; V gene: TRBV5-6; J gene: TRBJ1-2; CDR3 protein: CASSLDGRGYGYTF
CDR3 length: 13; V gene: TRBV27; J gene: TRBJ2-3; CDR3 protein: CASRLSHGSTQYF
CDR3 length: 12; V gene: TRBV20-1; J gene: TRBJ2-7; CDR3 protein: CSAVEGFYEQYF
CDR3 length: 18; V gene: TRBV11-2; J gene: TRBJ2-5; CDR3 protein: CASSLVGVGTGFSETQYF
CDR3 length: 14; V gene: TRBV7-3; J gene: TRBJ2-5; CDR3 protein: CASSLTGSVQTQYF
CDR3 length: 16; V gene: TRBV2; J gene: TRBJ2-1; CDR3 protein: CASSVDRLLTYNEQFF
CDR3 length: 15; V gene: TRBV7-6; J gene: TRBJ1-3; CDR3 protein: CASSPGAGTGNTIYF
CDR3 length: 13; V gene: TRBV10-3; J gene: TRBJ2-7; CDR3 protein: CAISSANPYEQYF
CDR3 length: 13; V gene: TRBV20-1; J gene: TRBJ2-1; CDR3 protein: CSAHPGSTHEQFF
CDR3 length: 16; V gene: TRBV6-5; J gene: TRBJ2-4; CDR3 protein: CASSYDGSGAKNIQYF
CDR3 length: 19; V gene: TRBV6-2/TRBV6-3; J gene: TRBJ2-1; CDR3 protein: CASTRRGLAGLVSYNEQFF
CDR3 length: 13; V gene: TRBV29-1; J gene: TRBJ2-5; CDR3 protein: CSGSRGVQETQYF
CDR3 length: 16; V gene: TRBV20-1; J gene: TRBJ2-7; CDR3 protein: CSATRRGGFSSYEQYF
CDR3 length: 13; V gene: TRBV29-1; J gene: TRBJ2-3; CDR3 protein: CSALGGGEDTQYF
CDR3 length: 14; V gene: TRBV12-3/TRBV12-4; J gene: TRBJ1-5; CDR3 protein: CASRYQALGQPQHF
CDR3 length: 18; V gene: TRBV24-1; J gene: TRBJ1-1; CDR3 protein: CATSDSTVSGGEATEAFF
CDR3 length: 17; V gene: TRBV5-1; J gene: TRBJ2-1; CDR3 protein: CASSWGTSGRSYNEQFF
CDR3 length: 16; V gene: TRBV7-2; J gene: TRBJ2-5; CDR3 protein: CASSFMASGSRETQYF
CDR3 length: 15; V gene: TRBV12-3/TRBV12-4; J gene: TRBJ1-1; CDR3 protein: CASVRTGGAGTEAFF
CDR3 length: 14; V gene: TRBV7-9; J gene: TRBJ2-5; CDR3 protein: CASSPSRRQETQYF
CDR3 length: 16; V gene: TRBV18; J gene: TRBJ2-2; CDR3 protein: CASSPPSQGGSGELFF
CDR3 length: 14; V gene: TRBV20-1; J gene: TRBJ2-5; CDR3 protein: CSAKGPTKLETQYF
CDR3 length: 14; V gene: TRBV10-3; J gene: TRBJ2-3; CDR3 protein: CAISEPAGTDTQYF
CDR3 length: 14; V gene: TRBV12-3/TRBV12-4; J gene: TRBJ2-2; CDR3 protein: CASTLRQNTGELFF
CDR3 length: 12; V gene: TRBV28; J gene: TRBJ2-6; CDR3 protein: CASRLGANVLTF
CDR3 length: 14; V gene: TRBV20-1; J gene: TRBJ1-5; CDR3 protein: CSARPGQGNQPQHF
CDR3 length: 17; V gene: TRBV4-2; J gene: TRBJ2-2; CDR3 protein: CASSQESGGINTGELFF
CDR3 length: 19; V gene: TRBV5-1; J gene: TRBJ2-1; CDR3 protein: CASSTGTSGRAYSYNEQFF
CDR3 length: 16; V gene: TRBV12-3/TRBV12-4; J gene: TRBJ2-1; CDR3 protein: CASSLQGRVVNNEQFF